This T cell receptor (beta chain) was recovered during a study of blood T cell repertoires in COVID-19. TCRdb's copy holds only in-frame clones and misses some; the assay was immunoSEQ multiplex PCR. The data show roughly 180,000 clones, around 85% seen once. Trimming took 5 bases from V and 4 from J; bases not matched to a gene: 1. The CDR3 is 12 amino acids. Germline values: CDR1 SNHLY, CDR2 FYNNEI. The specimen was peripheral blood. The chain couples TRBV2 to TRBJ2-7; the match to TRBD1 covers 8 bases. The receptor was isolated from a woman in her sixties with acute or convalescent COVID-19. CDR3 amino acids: CASSYRGYEQYF. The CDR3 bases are TGTGCCAGCAGTTACAGGGGGTACGAGCAGTACTTC.